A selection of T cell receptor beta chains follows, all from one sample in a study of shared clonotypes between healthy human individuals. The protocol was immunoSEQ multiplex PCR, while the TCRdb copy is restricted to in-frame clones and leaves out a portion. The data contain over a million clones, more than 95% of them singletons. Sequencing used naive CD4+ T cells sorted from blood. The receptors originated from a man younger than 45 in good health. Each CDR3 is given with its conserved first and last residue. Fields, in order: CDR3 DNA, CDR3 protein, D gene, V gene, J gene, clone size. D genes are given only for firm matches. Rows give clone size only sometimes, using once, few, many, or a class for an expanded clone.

TGCGCCAGCAGCTTCCGGGACGGCATCTACGAGCAGTACTTC	CASSFRDGIYEQYF	NA	TRBV5-1	TRBJ2-7	NA
TGTGCCAGCAGTTTCACCCAGAACTCCTACGAGCAGTACTTC	CASSFTQNSYEQYF	NA	TRBV27	TRBJ2-7	once
TGTGCCAGCAGTGGGGACAGGGCCGCCTACGAGCAGTACTTC	CASSGDRAAYEQYF	TRBD1	TRBV2	TRBJ2-7	NA
TGCGCCAGCAGCCGGCCGGACGCTGGGGCCAACGTCCTGACTTTC	CASSRPDAGANVLTF	NA	TRBV5-1	TRBJ2-6	once
TGCGCCAGCCAGGGCACGCTGTCTAAAAACACTGAAGCTTTCTTT	CASQGTLSKNTEAFF	NA	TRBV5-1	TRBJ1-1	NA
TGTGCCAGCTCACCGGGTTTAGCTGCGGCGGAGACCCAGTACTTC	CASSPGLAAAETQYF	NA	TRBV18	TRBJ2-5	NA
TGCAGCGTGCAAACCCTAGCCAAAAACATTCAGTACTTC	CSVQTLAKNIQYF	NA	TRBV29-1	TRBJ2-4	once
TGTGCCAGCAGCCCCTTGGAAGGGGAGCAGTACTTC	CASSPLEGEQYF	NA	TRBV6-5	TRBJ2-7	NA
TGTGCCACCAGCCGGGAAGGATTCACCGGGGAGCTGTTTTTT	CATSREGFTGELFF	NA	TRBV15	TRBJ2-2	NA
TGTGCCAGCAGCTCACGAGACAGGGAGTTTTACAATGAGCAGTTCTTC	CASSSRDREFYNEQFF	TRBD1	TRBV5-5	TRBJ2-1	NA
TGTGCCAGCAGCCACGATATCGGGATCTCTGGAAACACCATATATTTT	CASSHDIGISGNTIYF	NA	TRBV14	TRBJ1-3	once
TGTGCCTGGAGAGGTTTGGGCTACGAGCAGTACTTC	CAWRGLGYEQYF	NA	TRBV30	TRBJ2-7	NA
TGTGCCAGCAGTGAAATCAGGGGTAACTATGGCTACACCTTC	CASSEIRGNYGYTF	NA	TRBV2	TRBJ1-2	NA
TGTGCCAGCTCACCTCGTCCAGCTAGCGGAGCCTACGAGCAGTACTTC	CASSPRPASGAYEQYF	TRBD2	TRBV18	TRBJ2-7	NA
TGTGCCAGCAGCTTGAAATTCTTCTACGAGCAGTACTTC	CASSLKFFYEQYF	NA	TRBV7-2	TRBJ2-7	NA
TGTGCCAGCAGACGGACTAGCGGGAGACATGAGCAGTTCTTC	CASRRTSGRHEQFF	TRBD2	TRBV6-4	TRBJ2-1	NA
TGTGCCAGCAGTGACAGCAAATCGAGTGTCAATCAGCCCCAGCATTTT	CASSDSKSSVNQPQHF	NA	TRBV27	TRBJ1-5	NA
TGTGCCAGTAGTACCCGACAGGGTCCTACCTACGAGCAGTACTTC	CASSTRQGPTYEQYF	TRBD1	TRBV19	TRBJ2-7	NA
TGTGCCAGCAGCGCGGGACTAGCGGGAGGGAAGGGGGAGCTGTTTTTT	CASSAGLAGGKGELFF	TRBD2	TRBV5-4	TRBJ2-2	NA
TGTGCCAGCAGTTTATTTGGGCTAGCGGGTAGCACAGATACGCAGTATTTT	CASSLFGLAGSTDTQYF	TRBD2	TRBV27	TRBJ2-3	NA
TGCAGCGCTGACACGGGGCTGTTTGGTGAGCAGTACTTC	CSADTGLFGEQYF	NA	TRBV29-1	TRBJ2-7	NA
TGTGCCAGCAGCTCGAGACTCCTTTCCGTGCAGTACTTC	CASSSRLLSVQYF	NA	TRBV7-8	TRBJ2-7	NA
TGTGCCAGCAGTGAACGGACAGGGTTGAACACTGAAGCTTTCTTT	CASSERTGLNTEAFF	TRBD1	TRBV2	TRBJ1-1	NA
TGCAGCGTTGAGGAGGGGGGAGCTGAAGCTTTCTTT	CSVEEGGAEAFF	NA	TRBV29-1	TRBJ1-1	NA
TGTGCCAGTAATGGGCGACTAGCGGGAGTTCGCCCCCTCTGGAATGAGCAGTTCTTC	CASNGRLAGVRPLWNEQFF	TRBD2	TRBV19	TRBJ2-1	NA
TGTGCCAGCGGGGACACCTTCTATGGCTACACCTTC	CASGDTFYGYTF	NA	TRBV2	TRBJ1-2	few
TGCGCCAGCTCCGCTAGCGGGAATTCCTACGAGCAGTACTTC	CASSASGNSYEQYF	TRBD2	TRBV10-1	TRBJ2-7	NA
TGCGCCAGCAGTGATTTTCCAGGGGGCGAAAACACCATATATTTT	CASSDFPGGENTIYF	TRBD1	TRBV10-1	TRBJ1-3	NA
TGCGCCAGCAGTTGGACCGGGACAGGGGACACCGGGGAGCTGTTTTTT	CASSWTGTGDTGELFF	TRBD1	TRBV5-1	TRBJ2-2	NA
TGCGCCAGCGGCCTTTCCGGGACAGGGGGGTCTGAGCAGTTCTTC	CASGLSGTGGSEQFF	TRBD1	TRBV5-1	TRBJ2-1	NA
TGTGCCAGCACCTTAGCGGGAGGAATCCATGAGCAGTTCTTC	CASTLAGGIHEQFF	TRBD2	TRBV7-8	TRBJ2-1	NA
TGTGCCAGCAGCGAGACTAGCGGTCCTTCCTACGAGCAGTACTTC	CASSETSGPSYEQYF	TRBD2	TRBV7-3	TRBJ2-7	NA
TGTGCCAGCAGCCGTAAGACAGGGGCGGGGGAGCAGTACTTC	CASSRKTGAGEQYF	TRBD1	TRBV6-5	TRBJ2-7	NA